This T cell receptor (beta chain) is from a study of blood T cell repertoires in COVID-19. Sequencing used immunoSEQ multiplex PCR; TCRdb keeps in-frame clones, though not all of them. Among under 200,000 clones listed, around 89% were seen once. This CDR3 comprises 15 residues. In germline, CDR1 is GTSNPN, CDR2 SVGIG (reference sequence). J lost 2 bases, V lost 2 bases, and 8 bases had no gene match. V is TRBV30 and J is TRBJ2-7; TRBD1 matches at 8 bases. The sequence came from a man in his forties or fifties with active or convalescent COVID-19. The sample consisted of peripheral blood. The CDR3 loop reads CAWSSIGQGPYEQYF. The CDR3 DNA reads TGTGCCTGGAGTAGCATCGGACAGGGACCCTACGAGCAGTACTTC.